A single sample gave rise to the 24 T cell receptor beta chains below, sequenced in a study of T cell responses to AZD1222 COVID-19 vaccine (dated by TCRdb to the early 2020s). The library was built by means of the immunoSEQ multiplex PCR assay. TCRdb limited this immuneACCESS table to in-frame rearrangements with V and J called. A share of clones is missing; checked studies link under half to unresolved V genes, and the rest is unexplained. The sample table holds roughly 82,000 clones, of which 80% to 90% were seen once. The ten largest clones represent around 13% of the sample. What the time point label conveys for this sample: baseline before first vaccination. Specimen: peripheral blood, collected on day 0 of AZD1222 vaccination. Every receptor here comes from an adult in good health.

CDR3: CAWTGPLMDEKLFF. CDR3 DNA: TGTGCCTGGACTGGCCCCCTGATGGATGAAAAACTGTTTTTT. The V and J genes are TRBV30 and TRBJ1-4; D call uncertain. Germline V gene sequence: CDR1 GTSNPN, CDR2 SVGIG (reference sequence). Trimming took off 4 bases at V and 6 bases at J, with 15 bases between the two ends. The CDR3 spans 14 residues.

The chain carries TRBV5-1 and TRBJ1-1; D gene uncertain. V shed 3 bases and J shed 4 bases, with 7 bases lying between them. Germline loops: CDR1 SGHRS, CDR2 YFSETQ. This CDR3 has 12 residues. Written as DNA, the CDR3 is TGCGCCAGCAGCTCGGGTGCCACTGAAGCTTTCTTT. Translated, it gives CASSSGATEAFF.

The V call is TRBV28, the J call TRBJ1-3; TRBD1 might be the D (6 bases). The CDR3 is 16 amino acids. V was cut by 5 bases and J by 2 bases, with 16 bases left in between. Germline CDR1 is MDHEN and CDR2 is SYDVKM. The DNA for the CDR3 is TGTGCCAGCAGTCCCCCAACCGGGACAACTGGAAACACCATATATTTT. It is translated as CASSPPTGTTGNTIYF.

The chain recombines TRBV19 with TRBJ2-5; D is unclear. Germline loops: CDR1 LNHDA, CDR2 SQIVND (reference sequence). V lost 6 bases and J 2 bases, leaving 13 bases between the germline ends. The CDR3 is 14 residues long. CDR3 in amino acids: CASRMGWGQETQYF. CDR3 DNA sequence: TGTGCCAGTAGAATGGGGTGGGGACAAGAGACCCAGTACTTC. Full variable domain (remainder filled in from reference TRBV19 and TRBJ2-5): DGGITQSPKYLFRKEGQNVTLSCEQNLNHDAMYWYRQDPGQGLRLIYYSQIVNDFQKGDIAEGYSVSREKKESFPLTVTSAQKNPTAFYLCASRMGWGQETQYFGPGTRLLVL.

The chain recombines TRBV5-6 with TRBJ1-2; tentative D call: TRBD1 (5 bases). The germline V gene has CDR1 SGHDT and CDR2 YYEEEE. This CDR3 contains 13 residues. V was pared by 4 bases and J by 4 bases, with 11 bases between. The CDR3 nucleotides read TGTGCCAGCAGCCCTCGGGGGACCTATGGCTACACCTTC. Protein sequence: CASSPRGTYGYTF.

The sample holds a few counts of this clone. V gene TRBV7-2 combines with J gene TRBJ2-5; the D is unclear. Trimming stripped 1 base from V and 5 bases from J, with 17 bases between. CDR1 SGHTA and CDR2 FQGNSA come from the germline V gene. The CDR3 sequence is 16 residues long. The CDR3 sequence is CASSLGATLPGETQYF. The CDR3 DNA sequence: TGTGCCAGCAGCTTAGGGGCGACACTCCCTGGGGAGACCCAGTACTTC.

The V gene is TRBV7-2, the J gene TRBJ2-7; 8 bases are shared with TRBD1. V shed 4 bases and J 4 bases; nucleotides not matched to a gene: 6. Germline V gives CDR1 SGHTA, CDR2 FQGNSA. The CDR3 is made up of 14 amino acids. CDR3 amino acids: CASSYNQGAYEQYF. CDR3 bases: TGTGCCAGCAGCTATAACCAGGGGGCTTACGAGCAGTACTTC.

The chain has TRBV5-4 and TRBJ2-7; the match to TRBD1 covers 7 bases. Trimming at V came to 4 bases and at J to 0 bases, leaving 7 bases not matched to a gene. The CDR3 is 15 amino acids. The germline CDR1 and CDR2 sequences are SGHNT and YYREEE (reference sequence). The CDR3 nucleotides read TGTGCCAGCAGCCGAGCTGACAGGGTCTCCTACGAGCAGTACTTC. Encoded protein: CASSRADRVSYEQYF.

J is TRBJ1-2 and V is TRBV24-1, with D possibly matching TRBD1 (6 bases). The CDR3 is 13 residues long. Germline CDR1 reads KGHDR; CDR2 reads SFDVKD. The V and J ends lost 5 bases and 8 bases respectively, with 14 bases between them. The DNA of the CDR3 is TGTGCCACCAGTGCCTCTGGGGGGCAAGGCTACACCTTC. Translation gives CATSASGGQGYTF.

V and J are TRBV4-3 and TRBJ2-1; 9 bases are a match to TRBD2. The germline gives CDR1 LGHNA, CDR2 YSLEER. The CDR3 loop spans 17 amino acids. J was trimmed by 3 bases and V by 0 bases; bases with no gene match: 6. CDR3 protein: CASSQDPTSGYYNEQFF. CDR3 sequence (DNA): TGCGCCAGCAGCCAAGATCCGACTAGCGGTTACTACAATGAGCAGTTCTTC.

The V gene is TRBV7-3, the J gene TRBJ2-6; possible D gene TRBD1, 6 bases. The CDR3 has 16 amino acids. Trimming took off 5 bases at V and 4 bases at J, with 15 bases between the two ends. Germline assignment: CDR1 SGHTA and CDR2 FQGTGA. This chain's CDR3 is CASSPTGLSGANVLTF. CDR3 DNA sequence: TGTGCCAGCAGCCCTACAGGGTTGAGCGGGGCCAACGTCCTGACTTTC.

CDR3 in amino acids: CASSLDPGDKTQYF. Here the CDR3 DNA reads TGTGCCAGCAGCTTGGATCCGGGTGACAAGACCCAGTACTTC. The rearrangement uses TRBV5-5 and TRBJ2-5; D gene ambiguous. Trimming pared 0 bases from V and 6 bases from J, leaving 12 bases between. Germline V gives CDR1 SGHKS, CDR2 YYEKEE (reference sequence). There are 14 residues in the CDR3.

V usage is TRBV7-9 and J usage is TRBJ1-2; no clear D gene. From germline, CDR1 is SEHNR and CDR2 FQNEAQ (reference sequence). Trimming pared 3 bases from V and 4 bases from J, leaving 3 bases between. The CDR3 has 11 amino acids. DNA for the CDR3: TGTGCCAGCAGCTTGCTCTATGGCTACACCTTC. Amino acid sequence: CASSLLYGYTF.

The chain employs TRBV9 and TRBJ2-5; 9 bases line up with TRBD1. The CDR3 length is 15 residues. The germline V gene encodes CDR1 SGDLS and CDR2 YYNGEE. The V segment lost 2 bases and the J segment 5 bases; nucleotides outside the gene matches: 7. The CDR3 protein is CASSVPTGGQETQYF. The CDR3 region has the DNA TGTGCCAGCAGCGTCCCGACAGGGGGTCAGGAGACCCAGTACTTC.

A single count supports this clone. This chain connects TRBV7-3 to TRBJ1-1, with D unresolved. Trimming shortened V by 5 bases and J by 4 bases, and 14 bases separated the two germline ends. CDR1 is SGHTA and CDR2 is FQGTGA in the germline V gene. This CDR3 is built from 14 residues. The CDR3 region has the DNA TGTGCCAGCAGCCCCTGGGTGGGCAGCACTGAAGCTTTCTTT. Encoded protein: CASSPWVGSTEAFF.

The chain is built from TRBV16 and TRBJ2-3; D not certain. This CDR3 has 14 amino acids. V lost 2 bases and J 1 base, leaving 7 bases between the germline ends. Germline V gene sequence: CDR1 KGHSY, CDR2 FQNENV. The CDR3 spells CASSQLLGTDTQYF. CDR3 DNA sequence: TGTGCCAGCAGCCAACTTCTGGGCACAGATACGCAGTATTTT.

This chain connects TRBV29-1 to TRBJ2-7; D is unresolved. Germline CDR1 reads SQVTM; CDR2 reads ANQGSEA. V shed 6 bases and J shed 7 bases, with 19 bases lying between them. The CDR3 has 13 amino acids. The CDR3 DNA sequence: TGCAGCGTGGTACTATACGGCGTATTAGAGCAGTACTTC. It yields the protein CSVVLYGVLEQYF.

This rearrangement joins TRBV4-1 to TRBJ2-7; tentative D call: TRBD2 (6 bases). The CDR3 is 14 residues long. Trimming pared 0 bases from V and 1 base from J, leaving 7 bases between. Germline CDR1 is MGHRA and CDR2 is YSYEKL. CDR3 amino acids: CASSQEGGSYEQYF. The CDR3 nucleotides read TGCGCCAGCAGCCAAGAAGGAGGGTCCTACGAGCAGTACTTC.

In DNA form, the CDR3 reads TGTGCCAGCAGCAGGGGGGACAGGGTCAATCAGCCCCAGCATTTT. Translated: CASSRGDRVNQPQHF. The gene calls are TRBV7-6 and TRBJ1-5; 9 nucleotides match TRBD1. The CDR3 consists of 15 residues. The germline V gene encodes CDR1 SGHVS and CDR2 FNYEAQ. V gave up 5 bases and J gave up 3 bases; unmatched junction bases: 5.

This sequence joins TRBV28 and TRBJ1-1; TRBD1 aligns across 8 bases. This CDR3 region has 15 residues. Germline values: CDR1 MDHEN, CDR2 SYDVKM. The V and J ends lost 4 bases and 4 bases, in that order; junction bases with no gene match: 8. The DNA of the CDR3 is TGTGCCAGCAGTTCAGCCTGGACAGGGCCCACTGAAGCTTTCTTT. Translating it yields CASSSAWTGPTEAFF.

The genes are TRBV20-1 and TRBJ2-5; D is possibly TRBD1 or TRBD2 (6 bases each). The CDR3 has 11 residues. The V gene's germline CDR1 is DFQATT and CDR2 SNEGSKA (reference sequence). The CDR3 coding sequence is TGCGTCGGGGGCTTGGGGGAGACCCAGTACTTC. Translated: CVGGLGETQYF.

Written as DNA, the CDR3 is TGTGCCAGCAGCCCCGAGGGAGGACTAGCGGGGACTAGCACAGATACGCAGTATTTT. This codes for CASSPEGGLAGTSTDTQYF. The V gene is TRBV9, the J gene TRBJ2-3; 12 nucleotides match TRBD2. The CDR3 has 19 amino acids. Trimming took 4 bases from V and 0 from J; bases not matched to a gene: 12. Germline-derived CDR1 and CDR2 are SGDLS and YYNGEE.

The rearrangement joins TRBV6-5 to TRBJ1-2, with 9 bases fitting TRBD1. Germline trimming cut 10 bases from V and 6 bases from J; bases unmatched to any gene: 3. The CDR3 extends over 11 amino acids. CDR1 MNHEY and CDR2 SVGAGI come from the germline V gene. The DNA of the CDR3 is TGTGCCACCAGACAGGGGGATGGCTACACCTTC. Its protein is CATRQGDGYTF.

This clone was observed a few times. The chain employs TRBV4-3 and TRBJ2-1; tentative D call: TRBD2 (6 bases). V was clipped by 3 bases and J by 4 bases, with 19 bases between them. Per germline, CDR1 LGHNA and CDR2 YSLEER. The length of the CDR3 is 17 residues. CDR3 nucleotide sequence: TGCGCCAGCAGCCAGAATTTACGGGACTCGCTTTACAATGAGCAGTTCTTC. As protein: CASSQNLRDSLYNEQFF.